This T cell receptor (beta chain) originates from a study of control samples from healthy donors and cancer patients (dated by TCRdb to the early 2020s). The library came from the immunoSEQ multiplex PCR assay. TCRdb obtained this table from immuneACCESS and retained in-frame rearrangements with V and J assigned. These tables miss some clones; where compared with another copy, unresolved V genes account for less than half of the shortfall, and the remainder is unexplained. Recorded for this sample are around 75,000 clones; about 87% of them occurred a single time. Together, the top ten hold 28% of the sample. This clone was detected once. Its binding antigen is unknown. Base qualities are not recorded, but no much larger clone differs from it by a single base. The CDR3 covers 15 residues, taking in both the cysteine and the phenylalanine. Solely the CDR3 DNA is kept, with 45 bases framed from the first base. Relative to germline, V is 4 bases shorter and J is 4 bases shorter, with 17 bases between their ends. Reading the germline V gene gives CDR1 MDHEN and CDR2 SYDVKM.

The TCR comes from a man between 45 and 60 years old in good health. The sequenced sample was blood. The chain was built from TRBV28 and TRBJ2-7; matching of 6 bases hints at TRBD1 as the D gene. The DNA is TGTGCCAGCAGTTACCCTATAGGACAGAGGTACGAGCAGTACTTC. Its product reads: CASSYPIGQRYEQYF.